The entry below gives a single T cell receptor (beta chain) sequence along with its context. The data belong to a study of blood T cell repertoires in COVID-19. Profiled with immunoSEQ multiplex PCR; TCRdb holds only in-frame clones, not every one. The sample holds about 120,000 clones; around 91% are singletons and the top ten take 3.5% to 4%. Germline V gives CDR1 MGHRA, CDR2 YSYEKL. The CDR3 sequence is 15 residues long. Unmatched junction bases numbered 6, after V lost 4 bases and J lost 3 bases. The sample was peripheral blood. The TCR comes from a woman aged 60-75 years with COVID-19, enrolled during active disease. This chain joins TRBV4-1 and TRBJ2-3; 8 positions match TRBD1. The CDR3 bases are TGCGCCAGCAGCCTCCGACAGGGGAAAACAGATACGCAGTATTTT. Residues: CASSLRQGKTDTQYF.